This T cell receptor (beta chain) was observed in a study of beta chain features in type 1 diabetes. Study-wide results and limits: In all four CD4+ subsets, TCRB CDR3 length was significantly, moderately reduced in type 1 diabetes. Among type 1 diabetes patients, VDJ junctions had fewer insertions and more deletions.

The CDR3 extends over 14 amino acids. The J segment lost 9 bases and the V segment lost 5 bases, leaving 3 bases of the junction unmatched. CDR1 and CDR2 (germline): MNHNS, SASEGT. Reverse transcription of all isolated RNA meant that expressed TCRB transcripts were sequenced. Sequenced naive, central memory and regulatory T cell samples produced an average of around 3.8 million reads. Repertoires were generated with immunoSEQ multiplex PCR, while TCRdb's copy carries only in-frame clones and drops some. The data contain around 250,000 clones, around 14% of them seen just once; the ten biggest clones take up around 0.019%. A note on this clone: As yet, its antigen is unknown.

The chain links TRBV6-1 to TRBJ1-6, with 11 bases fitting TRBD1. The clonotype was recovered from a man aged 30 to 39 with type 1 diabetes. The sequenced sample consisted of naive CD4+ T cells from blood. CDR3 nucleotides: TGTGCCAGCAGTAGGGACAGGGGGACTTCACCCCTCCACTTT. Protein: CASSRDRGTSPLHF.